This TCR beta chain was sequenced during a study of blood T cells in healthy people across ages. There are many counts of this clonotype. The CDR3 is made up of 11 amino acids. Trimming left V 6 bases short and J 8 bases short, with 13 bases between. Germline V gene data show CDR1 as DFQATT and CDR2 as SNEGSKA (reference sequence). The second PCR ran about 7 to 12 cycles with a sample-barcoded 5' primer and J-beta primers. MiXCR, run by TCRdb on the 5' RACE reads, gives a single entry per CDR3 protein. The profile shows about 730,000 distinct CDR3 sequences, 40% to 45% of them singletons. This sequence originates from a woman aged 55-75 years in good health. This sequence joins TRBV20-1 and TRBJ1-2; possibly TRBD1 for D (5 bases). The sample was blood. The CDR3 nucleotides read TGCAGTGCGCACCACCCAGGGGGCTACACCTTC. This encodes CSAHHPGGYTF.